This is a list of T cell receptor beta chains from one sample in a study of cytomegalovirus exposure and HLA in healthy donors. TCRdb keeps only in-frame clones here, not all; method: immunoSEQ multiplex PCR. The sample contains tens of thousands of clones, roughly 83% of which appear only once. The sample taken for sequencing was PBMCs. The receptor set was obtained from a man aged 18 to 35 in good health and CMV-seronegative. The conserved cysteine and the conserved F or W are not part of the CDR3 here.

j_call: TRBJ2-1; v_call: TRBV6-4; cdr3_length: 13; cdr3_aa: ASSTEAGVVDEQF
j_call: TRBJ2-1; v_call: TRBV7-3; cdr3_length: 10; cdr3_aa: ASSPGYNEQF
j_call: TRBJ2-7; v_call: TRBV4-1; cdr3_length: 13; cdr3_aa: ASSHLTSSIYEQY
j_call: TRBJ1-2; v_call: TRBV7-8; cdr3_length: 10; cdr3_aa: ASSYRQYGYT
j_call: TRBJ2-1; v_call: TRBV6-5; cdr3_length: 13; cdr3_aa: ASSRTSGSYNEQF
j_call: TRBJ1-2; v_call: TRBV5-6; cdr3_length: 12; cdr3_aa: ASSSPTGGYGYT
j_call: TRBJ2-3; v_call: TRBV27; cdr3_length: 14; cdr3_aa: ASSLLAGEGTDTQY
j_call: TRBJ2-1; v_call: TRBV23-1; cdr3_length: 14; cdr3_aa: ASSPPGLGSDNEQF
j_call: TRBJ2-1; v_call: TRBV7-2; cdr3_length: 9; cdr3_aa: ASSLVGAQF
j_call: TRBJ1-2; v_call: TRBV2; cdr3_length: 8; cdr3_aa: ASRGQGGT
j_call: TRBJ1-5; v_call: TRBV29-1; cdr3_length: 12; cdr3_aa: SVGGLGGNQPQH
j_call: TRBJ1-5; v_call: TRBV7-2; cdr3_length: 16; cdr3_aa: ASSLRGVGGYSNQPQH
j_call: TRBJ2-5; v_call: TRBV5-1; cdr3_length: 13; cdr3_aa: ASSLGGGQRETQY
j_call: TRBJ2-3; v_call: TRBV6-4; cdr3_length: 12; cdr3_aa: ASRSRGSTDTQY
j_call: TRBJ1-3; v_call: TRBV6-8; cdr3_length: 13; cdr3_aa: ASSYSGGFPAPIY
j_call: TRBJ1-2; v_call: TRBV13; cdr3_length: 13; cdr3_aa: ASSLGREFIYGYT
j_call: TRBJ1-1; v_call: TRBV7-6; cdr3_length: 12; cdr3_aa: ASSLPGTRGEAF
j_call: TRBJ2-7; v_call: TRBV6-5; cdr3_length: 13; cdr3_aa: ASSRPSSGSYEQY
j_call: TRBJ1-1; v_call: TRBV29-1; cdr3_length: 10; cdr3_aa: SVARVGTEAF
j_call: TRBJ1-1; v_call: TRBV5-1; cdr3_length: 12; cdr3_aa: ASSLRHGNTEAF
j_call: TRBJ1-2; v_call: TRBV4-1; cdr3_length: 12; cdr3_aa: ASAHHFVNYGYT